This T cell receptor (beta chain) was captured by sequencing in a study of blood T cell repertoires in COVID-19. Study information: Spain, Italy and the United States supplied samples that represented acute and convalescent COVID-19.

The table came from immunoSEQ multiplex PCR; TCRdb's copy has only in-frame clones and leaves some out. The sample has roughly 40,000 clones, about 88% seen once. V lost 8 bases, J lost 6 bases, and 17 bases lay in between. CDR1 is KGHDR, CDR2 SFDVKD, per germline. The CDR3 contains 14 residues. This TCR came from a man aged 50-59 years in a cohort sampled during active COVID-19. The sequenced material came from peripheral blood. The chain couples TRBV24-1 to TRBJ2-3, with D perhaps matching TRBD2 (6 bases). CDR3 sequence: CATTPGLGRDTQYF. The DNA for the CDR3 is TGTGCCACCACACCGGGACTTGGAAGGGATACGCAGTATTTT.